This passage covers 4 T cell receptor beta chains from one sample sequenced in a study of cytomegalovirus exposure and HLA in healthy donors. 60 Vbeta and 13 Jbeta primers were used in PCR. TCRdb's table, derived via immunoSEQ multiplex PCR, lists solely in-frame clones and lacks some. This repertoire shows 120,000 to 150,000 clones, over 80% found once; its top ten account for approximately 2.9%. The sample taken for sequencing was PBMCs. The receptors stem from a woman younger than 45 in good health and CMV-seronegative.

The genes are TRBV11-2 and TRBJ2-7; 9 bases are a match to TRBD2. In germline, CDR1 is SGHAT, CDR2 FQNNGV. V was pared by 0 bases and J by 2 bases, with 5 bases of the junction left unmatched. The CDR3 contains 16 residues. The CDR3 bases are TGTGCCAGCAGCTTAGATGTAATAGCGGGGGCCTACGAGCAGTACTTC. Its translation is CASSLDVIAGAYEQYF. The full variable domain, completed using reference TRBV11-2 and TRBJ2-7, is EAGVAQSPRYKIIEKRQSVAFWCNPISGHATLYWYQQILGQGPKLLIQFQNNGVVDDSQLPKDRFSAERLKGVDSTLKIQPAKLEDSAVYLCASSLDVIAGAYEQYFGPGTRLTVT.

The CDR3 loop is CASSESGGLDIQYF. CDR3 coding DNA: TGCGCCAGCAGTGAGTCTGGGGGCTTGGACATTCAGTACTTC. The V call is TRBV10-1, the J call TRBJ2-4; perhaps TRBD1 as D (6 bases). This CDR3 has 14 amino acids. V lost 0 bases and J lost 8, with 11 bases in between. Germline V lookup: CDR1 WNHNN, CDR2 SYGVQD (reference sequence).

CDR3 residues: CAISEGGPAGATEAFF. CDR3 DNA: TGTGCCATCAGTGAAGGTGGTCCAGCAGGGGCCACTGAAGCTTTCTTT. The chain links TRBV10-3 to TRBJ1-1, with D possibly being TRBD1 (6 bases). V lost 3 bases and J 4 bases, leaving 18 bases between the germline ends. This CDR3 has 16 amino acids. CDR1 ENHRY and CDR2 SYGVKD come from the germline V gene.

The sample holds a few counts of this clone. The rearrangement uses TRBV11-2 and TRBJ2-2, with TRBD1 as a possible D gene (6 bases). The CDR3 consists of 15 residues. Germline V gene sequence: CDR1 SGHAT, CDR2 FQNNGV. Deletions cut 4 bases from V and 7 bases from J, with 16 bases between. This chain's CDR3 is CASSYRSGAGGELFF. The CDR3 DNA reads TGTGCCAGCAGCTATCGGTCAGGGGCGGGCGGGGAGCTGTTTTTT.